What follows are 24 T cell receptor beta chains derived from one specimen sequenced in a study of cytomegalovirus exposure and HLA in healthy donors. Amplification used 60 Vbeta primers and 13 Jbeta primers. Only in-frame clones appear in the TCRdb table, and some are missing; sequencing was by immunoSEQ multiplex PCR. Of roughly 250,000 clones in the sample, about 80% were seen once. Source material: PBMCs. The receptor set was obtained from a girl aged 2 to 9 in good health and CMV-seronegative.

The J gene is TRBJ1-4, the V gene TRBV9; 8 positions agree with TRBD1. Germline V gene sequence: CDR1 SGDLS, CDR2 YYNGEE. This CDR3 contains 16 residues. J gave up 6 bases and V 0 bases, and 7 bases lay outside the gene matches. The DNA for the CDR3 is TGTGCCAGCAGCGTAGCCGCGACAGGGGAGGATGAAAAACTGTTTTTT. It specifies CASSVAATGEDEKLFF.

The chain couples TRBV6-5 to TRBJ2-7; possibly TRBD2 for D (5 bases). V was trimmed by 4 bases and J by 0 bases, leaving 10 bases between them. CDR1 and CDR2 (germline): MNHEY, SVGAGI. CDR3 length: 14 residues. The CDR3 region has the DNA TGTGCCAGCAGTTTGATGGGGAGCTCCTACGAGCAGTACTTC. Translating gives CASSLMGSSYEQYF.

The CDR3 coding sequence is TGTGCCCTAGATCTTTTTGACCGGGACAGGGGGCGCGAGGCTTTCTTT. Its translation: CALDLFDRDRGREAFF. This chain uses TRBV12-5 with TRBJ1-1, with TRBD1 matching 12 bases. This CDR3 is built from 16 residues. CDR1 is LGHNT and CDR2 is FRNRAP in the germline V gene.

This rearrangement joins TRBV5-4 to TRBJ1-2, with D uncertain. CDR1 and CDR2 from the germline V gene are SGHNT and YYREEE (reference sequence). The CDR3 is 13 amino acids. V was shortened by 4 bases and J by 4 bases, with 11 bases between the two germline ends. Written as DNA, the CDR3 is TGTGCCAGCAGCCGCGAGGCGGTCTATGGCTACACCTTC. Protein: CASSREAVYGYTF.

J is TRBJ1-2 and V is TRBV18, with TRBD1 matching over 7 bases. V lost 4 bases, J lost 7 bases, and 12 bases stayed unmatched. The CDR3 sequence is 15 residues long. Germline CDR1 and CDR2: KGHSH and LQKENI. The CDR3 region has the DNA TGTGCCAGCTCACAACTAGGCGGACAGGAGGGTGGCTACACCTTC. Translating it yields CASSQLGGQEGGYTF.

The genes are TRBV27 and TRBJ1-4, with a possible D match to TRBD1 (5 bases). Germline V CDR1 and CDR2: MNHEY, SMNVEV (reference sequence). The V gene lost 0 bases and the J gene lost 5 bases, with 7 bases spanning the gap. The CDR3 spans 14 residues. The CDR3 sequence: CASSLSGANEKLFF. In nucleotides, the CDR3 is TGTGCCAGCAGTTTATCAGGGGCGAATGAAAAACTGTTTTTT.

This clone has more than one count but fewer than ten. J is TRBJ1-1 and V is TRBV6-6; 9 bases map to TRBD1. CDR1 is MNHNY, CDR2 SVGAGI, per germline (reference sequence). The CDR3 runs 13 residues. Trimming cost V 8 bases and J 4 bases; bases outside gene matches: 5. The CDR3 region is CASGDREGTEAFF. The CDR3 nucleotides are TGTGCCAGCGGGGACAGGGAGGGCACTGAAGCTTTCTTT.

V and J are TRBV4-1 and TRBJ1-5; D is uncertain. V was pared by 0 bases and J by 0 bases, with 6 bases between. The germline V gene has CDR1 MGHRA and CDR2 YSYEKL. The CDR3 sequence is 15 residues long. The DNA of the CDR3 is TGCGCCAGCAGCCAAGACCGGGATAGCAATCAGCCCCAGCATTTT. Translated: CASSQDRDSNQPQHF.

The V gene is TRBV4-1, the J gene TRBJ2-7, with D unresolved. The CDR3 length is 12 residues. The germline V and J ends were trimmed by 8 bases and 9 bases, with 17 bases remaining between them. Per germline, CDR1 MGHRA and CDR2 YSYEKL. In DNA, the CDR3 is TGCGCCAGCCGCGATCTTTCGAACGGGCAGTACTTC. This translates into CASRDLSNGQYF.

The rearrangement joins TRBV7-6 to TRBJ2-7; no definite D call. Germline V gives CDR1 SGHVS, CDR2 FNYEAQ. V shed 5 bases and J shed 0 bases, with 14 bases lying between them. The CDR3 spans 15 residues. CDR3 sequence: CASSPELTTSYEQYF. CDR3 DNA sequence: TGTGCCAGCAGCCCAGAGCTGACAACCTCCTACGAGCAGTACTTC.

J is TRBJ2-3 and V is TRBV2; D unclear. This CDR3 has 12 residues. Germline CDR1 and CDR2: SNHLY and FYNNEI. V gave up 2 bases and J gave up 6 bases, with 6 bases separating them. CDR3 loop: CASSELRDTQYF. The CDR3 DNA sequence: TGTGCCAGCAGTGAATTGCGGGATACGCAGTATTTT.

The chain couples TRBV2 to TRBJ2-5, with D maybe TRBD2 (7 bases). The CDR3 length is 17 residues. Germline V CDR1 and CDR2: SNHLY, FYNNEI. The V end was cut by 3 bases, the J end by 2 bases, with 19 bases between. The CDR3 nucleotides are TGTGCCAGCAGTGATGGGGGGGGCGCGGGGAAACAAGAGACCCAGTACTTC. Translated: CASSDGGGAGKQETQYF.

V is TRBV6-5 and J is TRBJ2-3; 8 bases are shared with TRBD1. The CDR3 covers 15 residues. The V segment lost 3 bases and the J segment 4 bases; nucleotides outside the gene matches: 6. Germline lookup yields CDR1 MNHEY and CDR2 SVGAGI. The CDR3 DNA reads TGTGCCAGCAGTTATCAGGGGGCCCGGGCAGATACGCAGTATTTT. It specifies CASSYQGARADTQYF.

The CDR3 spells CASSLSGGEQFF. DNA of the CDR3: TGTGCCAGCAGTTTATCAGGGGGTGAGCAGTTCTTC. This chain uses TRBV28 with TRBJ2-1, with 7 nucleotides matching TRBD1. Germline-derived CDR1 and CDR2 are MDHEN and SYDVKM. The CDR3 has 12 amino acids. The V segment lost 1 base and the J segment 9 bases; nucleotides outside the gene matches: 0.

The chain uses TRBV29-1 and TRBJ1-2; D gene unclear. The CDR3 runs 14 residues. Germline V CDR1 and CDR2: SQVTM, ANQGSEA. V was clipped by 7 bases and J by 6 bases, with 21 bases between them. The CDR3 loop reads CSAMTITAANGYTF. The DNA for the CDR3 is TGCAGCGCCATGACAATTACAGCAGCCAATGGCTACACCTTC.

V and J are TRBV25-1 and TRBJ2-1; 7 bases agree with TRBD2. Losses at the gene ends were 4 bases for V and 6 bases for J; bases not matched to a gene: 9. Per germline, CDR1 MGHDK and CDR2 SYGVNS. This CDR3 region has 15 residues. The CDR3 sequence is CASSVSRGGVNEQFF. The CDR3, as DNA: TGTGCCAGCAGTGTTAGTAGGGGAGGGGTCAATGAGCAGTTCTTC.

The chain links TRBV30 to TRBJ2-2, with D possibly being TRBD2 (7 bases). Trimming pared 2 bases from V and 5 bases from J, leaving 18 bases between. The length of the CDR3 is 16 residues. Germline-derived CDR1 and CDR2 are GTSNPN and SVGIG (reference sequence). The CDR3: CAWSLGLRGGTGELFF. The CDR3 DNA sequence: TGTGCCTGGAGTCTGGGACTTAGGGGGGGGACCGGGGAGCTGTTTTTT.

In DNA form, the CDR3 reads TGCGCCAGCAGCTTGTGTTTAAGGGCAGGGGGCGCGGGGTATTCAACTAATGAAAAACTGTTTTTT. Its translation is CASSLCLRAGGAGYSTNEKLFF. This chain joins TRBV5-1 and TRBJ1-4; 8 bases match TRBD1. CDR1 SGHRS and CDR2 YFSETQ come from the germline V gene. The CDR3 length is 22 residues. Germline trimming cut 1 base from V and 0 bases from J; bases unmatched to any gene: 20.

This chain uses TRBV5-5 with TRBJ2-3, with TRBD2 matching 8 bases. J gave up 2 bases and V 4 bases, and 9 bases lay outside the gene matches. The CDR3 is 16 amino acids. Germline V gene sequence: CDR1 SGHKS, CDR2 YYEKEE (reference sequence). This chain's CDR3 is CASSMERGPFTDTQYF. The CDR3 bases are TGTGCCAGCAGCATGGAGCGGGGGCCTTTCACAGATACGCAGTATTTT.

The chain recombines TRBV4-1 with TRBJ2-6, with D maybe TRBD1 (5 bases). Between the trimmed V and J ends, which lost 4 bases and 2 bases, there was a span of 21 bases. The CDR3 contains 19 residues. The germline V gene encodes CDR1 MGHRA and CDR2 YSYEKL. The CDR3: CASSPGPIQVSTGANVLTF. In nucleotides, the CDR3 is TGCGCCAGCAGCCCAGGACCGATACAGGTTTCCACTGGGGCCAACGTCCTGACTTTC.

This rearrangement joins TRBV14 to TRBJ2-7, with 8 bases that match TRBD2. The ends lost 4 bases at V and 4 bases at J; junction bases unmatched: 18. This CDR3 is 18 amino acids long. Germline loops: CDR1 SGHDN, CDR2 FVKESK. The CDR3 sequence is CASSRRTREGGLGYEQYF. CDR3 in DNA: TGTGCCAGCAGCCGCAGGACCCGGGAGGGGGGCCTAGGGTACGAGCAGTACTTC.

The chain carries TRBV27 and TRBJ2-1; weak D call: TRBD2 (5 bases). This CDR3 comprises 13 residues. Between the trimmed V and J ends, which lost 3 bases and 12 bases, there was a span of 15 bases. Germline lookup yields CDR1 MNHEY and CDR2 SMNVEV (reference sequence). CDR3 region: CASSFYLIGVQFF. In nucleotides, the CDR3 is TGTGCCAGCAGTTTCTACCTCATCGGGGTGCAGTTCTTC.

The chain employs TRBV4-2 and TRBJ1-1; 9 positions match TRBD1. The CDR3 sequence is 16 residues long. Trimming removed 0 bases from V and 4 bases from J; junction bases left unmatched: 6. Germline V lookup: CDR1 LGHNA, CDR2 YNFKEQ. As DNA, the CDR3 is TGTGCCAGCAGCCAAGAAACAGGGGGCTTTGTCACTGAAGCTTTCTTT. Translation gives CASSQETGGFVTEAFF.

In this sample, this clone turned up a few times. CDR3 in amino acids: CASSFIAGAYNEQFF. As DNA, the CDR3 is TGCGCCAGCAGCTTTATAGCGGGAGCTTACAATGAGCAGTTCTTC. The rearrangement uses TRBV5-1 and TRBJ2-1, with 9 bases that match TRBD2. This CDR3 spans 15 amino acids. Germline trimming cut 2 bases from V and 4 bases from J; bases unmatched to any gene: 4. Germline lookup yields CDR1 SGHRS and CDR2 YFSETQ.